This entry describes one T cell receptor beta chain. These data originate in a study of cytomegalovirus exposure and HLA in healthy donors. It was with 60 Vbeta and 13 Jbeta primers that the PCR ran. Using immunoSEQ multiplex PCR, the repertoire was profiled, and TCRdb retains in-frame clones only, with some absent. The listing records about 170,000 clones. Deletions cut 0 bases from V and 0 bases from J, with 11 bases between. CDR1 and CDR2 (germline): MNHNS, SASEGT. There are 17 residues in the CDR3. This chain uses TRBV6-1 with TRBJ1-4; maybe TRBD1 (5 bases). The source is a woman in her late teens or twenties in good health and CMV-seropositive. Material for sequencing was PBMCs. The CDR3 protein is CASSEAAGIATNEKLFF. The CDR3 DNA follows: TGTGCCAGCAGTGAAGCGGCAGGGATCGCAACTAATGAAAAACTGTTTTTT.